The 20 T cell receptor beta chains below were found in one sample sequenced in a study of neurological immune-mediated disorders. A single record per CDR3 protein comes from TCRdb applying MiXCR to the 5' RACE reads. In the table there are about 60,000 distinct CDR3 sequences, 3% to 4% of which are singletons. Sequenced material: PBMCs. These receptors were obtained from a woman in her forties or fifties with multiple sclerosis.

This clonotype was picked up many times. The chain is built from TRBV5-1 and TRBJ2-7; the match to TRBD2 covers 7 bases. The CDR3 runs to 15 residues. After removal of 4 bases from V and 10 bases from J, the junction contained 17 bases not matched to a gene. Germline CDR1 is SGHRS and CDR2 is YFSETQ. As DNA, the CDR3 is TGCGCCAGCAGCCATACTAGCGCTCAAGCTCAGGAACAGTACTTC. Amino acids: CASSHTSAQAQEQYF.

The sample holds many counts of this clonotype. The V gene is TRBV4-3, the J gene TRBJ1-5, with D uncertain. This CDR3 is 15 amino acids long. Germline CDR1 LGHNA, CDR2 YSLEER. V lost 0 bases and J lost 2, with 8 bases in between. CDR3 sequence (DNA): TGCGCCAGCAGCCAAGATGTGTGGGGCAATCAGCCCCAGCATTTT. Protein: CASSQDVWGNQPQHF.

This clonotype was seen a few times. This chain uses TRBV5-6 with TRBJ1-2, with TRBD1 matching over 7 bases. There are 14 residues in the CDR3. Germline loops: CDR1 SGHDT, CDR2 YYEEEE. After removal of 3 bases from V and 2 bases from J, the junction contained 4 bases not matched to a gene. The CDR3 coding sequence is TGTGCCAGCAGCTATGGACAGGTGAACTATGGCTACACCTTC. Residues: CASSYGQVNYGYTF.

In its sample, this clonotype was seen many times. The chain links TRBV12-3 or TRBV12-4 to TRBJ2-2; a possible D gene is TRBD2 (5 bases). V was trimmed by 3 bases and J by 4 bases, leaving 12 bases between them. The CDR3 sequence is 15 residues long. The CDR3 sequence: CASSFREGSTGELFF. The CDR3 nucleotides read TGTGCCAGCAGTTTTCGGGAAGGTTCCACCGGGGAGCTGTTTTTT.

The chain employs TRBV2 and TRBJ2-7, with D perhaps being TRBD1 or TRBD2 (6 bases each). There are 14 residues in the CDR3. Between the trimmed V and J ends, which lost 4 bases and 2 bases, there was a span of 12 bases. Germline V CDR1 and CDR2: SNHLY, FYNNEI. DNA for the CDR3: TGTGCCAGCAGTGTCGGCGGGACAACCTACGAGCAGTACTTC. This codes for CASSVGGTTYEQYF. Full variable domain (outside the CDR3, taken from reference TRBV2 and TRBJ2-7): EPEVTQTPSHQVTQMGQEVILRCVPISNHLYFYWYRQILGQKVEFLVSFYNNEISEKSEIFDDQFSVERPDGSNFTLKIRSTKLEDSAMYFCASSVGGTTYEQYFGPGTRLTVT.

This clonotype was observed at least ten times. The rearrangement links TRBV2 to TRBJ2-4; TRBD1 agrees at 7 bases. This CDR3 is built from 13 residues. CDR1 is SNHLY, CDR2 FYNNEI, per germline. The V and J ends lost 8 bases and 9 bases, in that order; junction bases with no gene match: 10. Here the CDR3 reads CASGDRERGIQYF. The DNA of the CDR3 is TGTGCCAGCGGCGACAGGGAGAGGGGCATTCAGTACTTC. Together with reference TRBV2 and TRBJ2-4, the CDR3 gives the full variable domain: EPEVTQTPSHQVTQMGQEVILRCVPISNHLYFYWYRQILGQKVEFLVSFYNNEISEKSEIFDDQFSVERPDGSNFTLKIRSTKLEDSAMYFCASGDRERGIQYFGAGTRLSVL.

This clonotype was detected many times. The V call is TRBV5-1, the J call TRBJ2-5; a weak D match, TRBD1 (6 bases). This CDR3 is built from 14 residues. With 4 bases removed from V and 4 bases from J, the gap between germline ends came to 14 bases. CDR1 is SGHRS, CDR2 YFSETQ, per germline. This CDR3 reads CASSPLQGAETQYF. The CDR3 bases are TGCGCCAGCAGCCCTTTACAGGGCGCAGAGACCCAGTACTTC.

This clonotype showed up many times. The CDR3 DNA follows: TGTGCCAGCAGTTTAGAGCTGCTGACAGGGGGTTCCTACGAGCAGTACTTC. This encodes CASSLELLTGGSYEQYF. This chain links TRBV28 with TRBJ2-7; 9 positions match TRBD1. This CDR3 spans 17 amino acids. The V gene's germline CDR1 is MDHEN and CDR2 SYDVKM. After removal of 2 bases from V and 1 base from J, the junction contained 9 bases not matched to a gene.

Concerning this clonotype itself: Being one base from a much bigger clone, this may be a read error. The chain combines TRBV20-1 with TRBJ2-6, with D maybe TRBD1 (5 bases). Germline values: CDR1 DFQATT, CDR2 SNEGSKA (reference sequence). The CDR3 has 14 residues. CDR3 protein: CSASPISGAKVLTF. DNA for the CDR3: TGCAGTGCTAGTCCAATCTCTGGGGCCAAAGTCCTGACTTTC.

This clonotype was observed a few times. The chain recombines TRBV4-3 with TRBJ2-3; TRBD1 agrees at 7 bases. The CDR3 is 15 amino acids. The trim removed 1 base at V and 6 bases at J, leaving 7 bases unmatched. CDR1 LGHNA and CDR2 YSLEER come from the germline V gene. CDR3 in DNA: TGCGCCAGCAGCCAAGCTCGCAGGGGGTCGGATACGCAGTATTTT. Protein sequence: CASSQARRGSDTQYF.

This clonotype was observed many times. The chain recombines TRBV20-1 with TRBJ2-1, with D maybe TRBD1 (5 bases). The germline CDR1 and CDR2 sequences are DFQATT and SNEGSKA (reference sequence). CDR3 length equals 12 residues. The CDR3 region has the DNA TGCCAGGGTGCGAGCTCCTACAATGAGCAGTTCTTC. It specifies CQGASSYNEQFF.

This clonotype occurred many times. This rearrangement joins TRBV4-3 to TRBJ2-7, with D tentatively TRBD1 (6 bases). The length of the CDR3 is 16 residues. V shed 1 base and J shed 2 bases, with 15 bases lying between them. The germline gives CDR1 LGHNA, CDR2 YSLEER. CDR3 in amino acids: CASSQGSYGQTYEQYF. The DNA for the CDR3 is TGCGCCAGCAGCCAAGGATCTTACGGACAGACCTACGAGCAGTACTTC.

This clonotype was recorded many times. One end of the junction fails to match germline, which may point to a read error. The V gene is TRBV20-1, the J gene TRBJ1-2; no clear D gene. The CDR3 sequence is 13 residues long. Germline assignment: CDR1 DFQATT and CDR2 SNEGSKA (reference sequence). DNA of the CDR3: TGCAGTGCTTATGACTGGGCTAGTCGCCCCCCGTTCTTC. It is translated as CSAYDWASRPPFF.

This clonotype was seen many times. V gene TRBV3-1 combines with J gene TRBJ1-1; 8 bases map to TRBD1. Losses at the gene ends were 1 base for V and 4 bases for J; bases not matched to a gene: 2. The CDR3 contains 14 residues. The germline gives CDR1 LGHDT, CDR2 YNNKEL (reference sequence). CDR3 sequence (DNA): TGTGCCAGCAGCCAAGTTCAGGGGGCCACTGAAGCTTTCTTT. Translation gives CASSQVQGATEAFF.

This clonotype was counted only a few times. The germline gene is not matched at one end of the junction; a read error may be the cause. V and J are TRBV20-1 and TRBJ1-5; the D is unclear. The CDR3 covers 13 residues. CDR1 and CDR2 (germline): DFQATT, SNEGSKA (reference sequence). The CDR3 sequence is CSAREMGWQPQNF. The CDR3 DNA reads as TGCAGTGCTAGAGAGATGGGTTGGCAGCCCCAGAATTTT.

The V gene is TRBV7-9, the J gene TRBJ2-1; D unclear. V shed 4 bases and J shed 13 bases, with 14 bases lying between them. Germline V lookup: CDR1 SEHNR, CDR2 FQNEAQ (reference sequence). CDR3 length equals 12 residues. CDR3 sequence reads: CASSSETAPQFF. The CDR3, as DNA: TGTGCCAGCAGCTCAGAGACTGCTCCCCAGTTCTTC.

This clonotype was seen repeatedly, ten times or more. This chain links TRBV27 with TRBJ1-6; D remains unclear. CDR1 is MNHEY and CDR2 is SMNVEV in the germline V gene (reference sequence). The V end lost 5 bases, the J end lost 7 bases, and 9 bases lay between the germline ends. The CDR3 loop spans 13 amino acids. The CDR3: CASSRSRNSPLHF. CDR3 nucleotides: TGTGCCAGCAGTAGATCAAGGAATTCACCCCTCCACTTT.

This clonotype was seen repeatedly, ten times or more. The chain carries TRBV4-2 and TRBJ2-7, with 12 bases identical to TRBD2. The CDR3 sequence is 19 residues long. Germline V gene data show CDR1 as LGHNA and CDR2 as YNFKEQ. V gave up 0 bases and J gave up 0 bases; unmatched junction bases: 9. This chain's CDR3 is CASSQDLASGRVLSYEQYF. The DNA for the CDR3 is TGTGCCAGCAGCCAAGATCTTGCTAGCGGGAGGGTTCTCTCCTACGAGCAGTACTTC.

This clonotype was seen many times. The CDR3 nucleotides are TGCAGTGCTCACCCCGGGACAGGGGATGAAAAACTGTTTTTT. Translated: CSAHPGTGDEKLFF. J is TRBJ1-4 and V is TRBV20-1; 10 bases are a match to TRBD1. V was pared by 5 bases and J by 6 bases, with 6 bases of the junction left unmatched. There are 14 residues in the CDR3. The germline gives CDR1 DFQATT, CDR2 SNEGSKA (reference sequence).

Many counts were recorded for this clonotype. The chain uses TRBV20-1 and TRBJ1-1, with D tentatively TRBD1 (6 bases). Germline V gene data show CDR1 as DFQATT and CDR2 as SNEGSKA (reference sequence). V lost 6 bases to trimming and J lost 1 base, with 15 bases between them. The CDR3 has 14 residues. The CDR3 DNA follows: TGCAGTGCCTCAAGGGGGGGTGCGAACACTGAAGCTTTCTTT. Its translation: CSASRGGANTEAFF.